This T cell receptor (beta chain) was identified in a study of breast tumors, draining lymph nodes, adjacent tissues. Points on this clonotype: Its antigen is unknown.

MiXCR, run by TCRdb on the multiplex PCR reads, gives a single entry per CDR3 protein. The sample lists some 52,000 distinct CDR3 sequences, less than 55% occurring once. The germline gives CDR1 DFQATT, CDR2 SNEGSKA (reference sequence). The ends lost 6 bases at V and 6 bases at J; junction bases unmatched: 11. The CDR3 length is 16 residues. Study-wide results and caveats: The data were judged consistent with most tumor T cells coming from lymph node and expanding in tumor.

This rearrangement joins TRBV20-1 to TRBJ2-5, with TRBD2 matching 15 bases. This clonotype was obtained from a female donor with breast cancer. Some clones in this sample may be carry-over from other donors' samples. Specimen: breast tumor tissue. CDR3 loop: CSAEGLAGGTKKTQYF. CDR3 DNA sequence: TGCAGTGCGGAGGGACTAGCGGGAGGAACGAAGAAGACCCAGTACTTC.